This T cell receptor (beta chain) was sequenced during a study of blood T cell repertoires in COVID-19. Sequenced by immunoSEQ multiplex PCR; TCRdb stores in-frame clones only, minus some. The sample lists under 150,000 clones; 85% were seen once. This sequence originates from a human donor in a cohort sampled during active COVID-19. The sequenced sample was peripheral blood.

The CDR3 protein is CASSPLGSGANVLTF. Here the CDR3 DNA reads TGTGCCAGCAGCCCCCTCGGCTCTGGGGCCAACGTCCTGACTTTC. The rearrangement uses TRBV6-2 or TRBV6-3 and TRBJ2-6; D not certain. This CDR3 is built from 15 residues. Germline CDR1 and CDR2: MNHEY and SVGEGT. Trimming stripped 6 bases from V and 0 bases from J, with 9 bases between.